This T cell receptor beta chain originates from a study of blood T cell repertoires in COVID-19. Study as a whole: The analysed material was cDNA or gDNA that came from T cells, B-cell-depleted T cells, or PBMCs.

Germline V CDR1 and CDR2: SGDLS, YYNGEE. This CDR3 comprises 12 residues. The V and J ends lost 3 bases and 5 bases, in that order; junction bases with no gene match: 1. Authors' analysis steps: Amplification from reference gene primers served as the basis for estimated nucleated cell counts. The method was immunoSEQ multiplex PCR; TCRdb's version includes in-frame clones alone and lacks a portion of them. For V, J and clone size, that table is used; D and trimming come from the DNA. The sample carries 200,000 to 250,000 clones, more than 80% recorded once. V and J are TRBV9 and TRBJ1-2, with 7 bases identical to TRBD1. Sequences were obtained from peripheral blood. The sequence was obtained from a man under 40 who had recovered from COVID-19. The CDR3 spells CASSGQGYGYTF. The CDR3 DNA follows: TGTGCCAGCAGCGGACAGGGTTATGGCTACACCTTC.